This T cell receptor (beta chain) was profiled in a study of early T cells in non-severe SARS-CoV-2 infection. One entry per CDR3 protein results from TCRdb running MiXCR on the 5' RACE reads. The sample lists approximately 50,000 distinct CDR3 sequences, approximately 12% seen once, with about 2.7% in the top ten. The V end lost 3 bases, the J end lost 10 bases, and 10 bases lay between the germline ends. The CDR3 is made up of 12 amino acids. J is TRBJ2-1 and V is TRBV12-3 or TRBV12-4, with a tentative D call TRBD1 (5 bases). The TCR was taken from an adult who was a healthcare worker with PCR-confirmed SARS-CoV-2 infection or an uninfected control (not recorded which). The specimen comprised whole blood, sampled at baseline. The CDR3 DNA reads TGTGCCAGCAGTTTTTATCCAGGGGAGCAGTTCTTC. This gives the protein CASSFYPGEQFF.